This T cell receptor (beta chain) was obtained from a study of cytomegalovirus exposure and HLA in healthy donors. This PCR relied on a set of 60 Vbeta primers and 13 Jbeta primers. TCRdb's table, derived via immunoSEQ multiplex PCR, lists solely in-frame clones and lacks some. Found here are over 150,000 clones, about four fifths of them singletons; the top ten hold 4% to 6%. Unmatched junction bases numbered 7, after V lost 2 bases and J lost 8 bases. Germline V gene sequence: CDR1 SNHLY, CDR2 FYNNEI. The CDR3 contains 15 residues. Source material: PBMCs. The rearrangement uses TRBV2 and TRBJ1-4; 8 bases fit TRBD1. This TCR came from a girl between 5 and 17 years old in good health and CMV-seropositive. CDR3 amino acids: CASSEFRGRREKLFF. DNA of the CDR3: TGTGCCAGCAGTGAATTCAGGGGGCGCAGAGAAAAACTGTTTTTT. Drawing the rest from reference TRBV2 and TRBJ1-4, the complete variable domain is EPEVTQTPSHQVTQMGQEVILRCVPISNHLYFYWYRQILGQKVEFLVSFYNNEISEKSEIFDDQFSVERPDGSNFTLKIRSTKLEDSAMYFCASSEFRGRREKLFFGSGTQLSVL.